A single TCR beta chain is shown here with its context. The sample originates from a study of blood T cell repertoires in COVID-19. Study context: Acute-phase and convalescent COVID-19 samples originated in the United States, Italy and Spain. PBMCs, B-cell-depleted T cells, or T cells provided the cDNA or gDNA that made up the material.

V lost 6 bases to trimming and J lost 3 bases, with 12 bases between them. The CDR3 runs 13 residues. CDR1 MNHNY and CDR2 SVGAGI come from the germline V gene (reference sequence). Seattle patients were enrolled during active infection and followed longitudinally. In the authors' workflow: Amplification from reference gene primers served as the basis for estimated nucleated cell counts. This table comes from immunoSEQ multiplex PCR, and its TCRdb copy is limited to in-frame clones, with some not included. V and J calls and clone size are copied from that table; D and trimming were computed from the DNA. In the table there are some 110,000 clones, approximately 89% of which are singletons.

Sample: peripheral blood. The genes are TRBV6-6 and TRBJ2-7, with a possible D match to TRBD2 (6 bases). The sequence was collected from a woman older than 75 with COVID-19, enrolled during active disease. Written as DNA, the CDR3 is TGTGCCAGCAGGGGCGGGGCCATCTACGAGCAGTACTTC. Its translation: CASRGGAIYEQYF.